The 29 T cell receptor beta chains given below trace back to one sample, sequenced in a study of regulatory T cells in long-lasting Graves disease. Time point given: newly diagnosed GD, antithyroid drugs for less than 3 months. The authors made the TCR library using RNA they extracted from PBMCs. Library construction for TCR beta used iRepertoire HTBI primers and Arm-PCR of CDR3 regions. TCRdb analysed the multiplex PCR reads with MiXCR anew, one entry per CDR3 protein. The sample lists around 470,000 distinct CDR3 sequences, 11% to 15% seen once, with approximately 17% in the top ten. The sample was also linked to a second study, of T cells in Graves' hyperthyroidism and ophthalmopathy.

The sample here was peripheral blood mononuclear cells (PBMCs), taken at new diagnosis, from a patient treated with antithyroid drugs. The receptors originated from a woman aged 45-59 years with Graves disease.

This clonotype was detected only a few times. This chain uses TRBV7-9 with TRBJ1-1; 7 positions match TRBD1. Germline values: CDR1 SEHNR, CDR2 FQNEAQ (reference sequence). J gave up 8 bases and V 5 bases, and 5 bases lay outside the gene matches. This CDR3 spans 12 amino acids. The CDR3 coding sequence is TGTGCCAGCAGCCACCGGGACAGCGAAGCTTTCTTT. Its translation: CASSHRDSEAFF.

A few counts support this clonotype. The chain links TRBV9 to TRBJ2-2, with D perhaps matching TRBD1 (7 bases). V was pared by 6 bases and J by 1 base, with 13 bases between. In germline, CDR1 is SGDLS, CDR2 YYNGEE. The CDR3 contains 15 residues. CDR3 nucleotide sequence: TGTGCCAGCACCGCGGGACAGCAGAACACCGGGGAGCTGTTTTTT. It encodes CASTAGQQNTGELFF. Together with reference TRBV9 and TRBJ2-2, the CDR3 gives the full variable domain: DSGVTQTPKHLITATGQRVTLRCSPRSGDLSVYWYQQSLDQGLQFLIQYYNGEERAKGNILERFSAQQFPDLHSELNLSSLELGDSALYFCASTAGQQNTGELFFGEGSRLTVL.

This clonotype showed up many times. The chain couples TRBV7-9 to TRBJ1-4, with D uncertain. Looked up from germline, CDR1 is SEHNR and CDR2 is FQNEAQ (reference sequence). The CDR3 is 12 residues long. V lost 3 bases and J 11 bases, leaving 10 bases between the germline ends. The CDR3 coding sequence is TGTGCCAGCAGCTTTCCATATTCGAAACTGTTTTTT. It specifies CASSFPYSKLFF.

There are many counts of this clonotype. The V gene is TRBV20-1, the J gene TRBJ2-3; D perhaps matches TRBD2 (6 bases). The J call may be faulty, since TRBJ2-7 better matches the DNA end. Germline loops: CDR1 DFQATT, CDR2 SNEGSKA (reference sequence). The CDR3 loop spans 14 amino acids. CDR3 region: CSAILRPGVYEQYF. CDR3 bases: TGCAGTGCTATCTTGAGACCGGGAGTTTACGAGCAGTACTTC.

This clonotype has just a few counts. The gene calls are TRBV3-1 and TRBJ1-2; tentatively, D is TRBD1 (5 bases). The germline CDR1 and CDR2 sequences are LGHDT and YNNKEL (reference sequence). Trimming removed 4 bases at V and 2 bases at J, with 17 bases between. The CDR3 length is 16 residues. As DNA, the CDR3 is TGTGCCAGCAGCCGAGAACCGGGACGCGGAAACTATGGCTACACCTTC. Translated, it gives CASSREPGRGNYGYTF.

In this sample, this clonotype turned up many times. CDR3 sequence (DNA): TGTGCCAGTCGCGGGCCACCCGGGATGATCCACACAGATACGCAGTATTTT. The encoded protein is CASRGPPGMIHTDTQYF. The rearrangement uses TRBV19 and TRBJ2-3; D is perhaps TRBD2 (5 bases). Per germline, CDR1 LNHDA and CDR2 SQIVND (reference sequence). This CDR3 is built from 17 residues. V lost 8 bases, J lost 2 bases, and 23 bases lay in between.

This clonotype showed up many times. The chain employs TRBV30 and TRBJ2-5; 7 positions match TRBD1. Germline loops: CDR1 GTSNPN, CDR2 SVGIG (reference sequence). The V gene end was trimmed by 2 bases and the J gene end by 1 base; junction bases not matched to a gene: 4. The CDR3 runs 14 residues. The chain's CDR3 is CAWSPAGGQETQYF. The DNA for the CDR3 is TGTGCCTGGAGTCCCGCAGGGGGCCAAGAGACCCAGTACTTC.

V gene TRBV6-5 combines with J gene TRBJ1-1; D is unresolved. Trimming shortened V by 2 bases and J by 8 bases, and 9 bases separated the two germline ends. The CDR3 runs 12 residues. Germline values: CDR1 MNHEY, CDR2 SVGAGI. CDR3 sequence: CASSYRTGEAFF. Here the CDR3 DNA reads TGTGCCAGCAGTTACCGGACCGGAGAAGCTTTCTTT.

This clonotype was seen a handful of times. V gene TRBV4-1 combines with J gene TRBJ2-7; 8 bases line up with TRBD2. The CDR3 totals 15 residues. CDR1 and CDR2 from the germline V gene are MGHRA and YSYEKL. The V and J ends lost 0 bases and 4 bases, in that order; junction bases with no gene match: 5. The CDR3 DNA sequence: TGCGCCAGCAGCCAAGATCTTGTAGCGGGGTACGAGCAGTACTTC. Protein sequence: CASSQDLVAGYEQYF.

To note about this clonotype: A clone one base away is much larger, so this may be a read error. This chain links TRBV6-2 or TRBV6-3 with TRBJ2-1; 8 bases align to TRBD2. Germline lookup yields CDR1 MNHEY and CDR2 SVGEGT. The CDR3 runs to 20 residues. The DNA for the CDR3 is TGTGCCAGCAGTTACTCTTTCCCCATAACTAGCGGCAGCTCCTACAATGAGCAGCTCTTC. It specifies CASSYSFPITSGSSYNEQLF.

A few counts support this clonotype. The chain employs TRBV9 and TRBJ2-1, with D unclear. The CDR3 loop spans 14 amino acids. Germline CDR1 SGDLS, CDR2 YYNGEE. Trimming pared 2 bases from V and 6 bases from J, leaving 12 bases between. The CDR3 loop reads CASSVASASNEQFF. CDR3 sequence (DNA): TGTGCCAGCAGCGTGGCTAGTGCGAGCAATGAGCAGTTCTTC.

This clonotype was detected many times. The V gene is TRBV12-3 or TRBV12-4, the J gene TRBJ2-6; D possibly matches TRBD1 or TRBD2 (5 bases each). Trimming pared 6 bases from V and 2 bases from J, leaving 17 bases between. The CDR3 has 17 residues. CDR3 coding DNA: TGTGCCAGCAGCGCCGGGACCCGGGGAGCTGGGGCCAACGTCCTGACTTTC. It is translated as CASSAGTRGAGANVLTF.

This chain links TRBV20-1 with TRBJ2-3; tentatively, D is TRBD2 (6 bases). Germline-derived CDR1 and CDR2 are DFQATT and SNEGSKA (reference sequence). The length of the CDR3 is 17 residues. V lost 0 bases and J 3 bases, leaving 19 bases between the germline ends. CDR3 loop: CSARDGGEARGTDTQYF. As DNA, the CDR3 is TGCAGTGCTAGAGATGGTGGGGAGGCCCGTGGGACAGATACGCAGTATTTT.

The rearrangement links TRBV5-5 to TRBJ2-1; 7 positions match TRBD2. The CDR3 spans 15 residues. The V gene end was trimmed by 0 bases and the J gene end by 4 bases; junction bases not matched to a gene: 4. Germline V gene lookup returns CDR1 SGHKS and CDR2 YYEKEE (reference sequence). The CDR3: CASSLGGGIYNEQFF. CDR3 sequence (DNA): TGTGCCAGCAGCTTGGGGGGGGGAATTTACAATGAGCAGTTCTTC.

The chain has TRBV7-6 and TRBJ2-2; 7 bases agree with TRBD2. Germline V gene lookup returns CDR1 SGHVS and CDR2 FNYEAQ. The CDR3 runs to 16 residues. V was pared by 0 bases and J by 0 bases, with 1 base of the junction left unmatched. The CDR3 protein is CASSLATSANTGELFF. The DNA of the CDR3 is TGTGCCAGCAGCTTAGCAACTAGCGCGAACACCGGGGAGCTGTTTTTT.

This clonotype has just a few counts. The V gene is TRBV5-5, the J gene TRBJ2-1; TRBD1 agrees at 11 bases. The length of the CDR3 is 15 residues. Germline loops: CDR1 SGHKS, CDR2 YYEKEE (reference sequence). J lost 8 bases, V lost 4 bases, and 8 bases had no gene match. The CDR3 sequence is CASSRDPGQGDEQFF. The CDR3 DNA sequence: TGTGCCAGCAGCCGAGATCCGGGACAGGGGGATGAGCAGTTCTTC.

This clonotype appeared a few times. The chain carries TRBV6-5 and TRBJ2-1; TRBD1 is a possible D gene (6 bases). CDR1 and CDR2 from the germline V gene are MNHEY and SVGAGI. Trimming took off 2 bases at V and 2 bases at J, with 13 bases between the two ends. This CDR3 is 16 amino acids long. CDR3 in amino acids: CASSYPEEGAYNEQFF. The DNA of the CDR3 is TGTGCCAGCAGTTACCCCGAAGAGGGGGCCTACAATGAGCAGTTCTTC.

V and J are TRBV11-2 and TRBJ1-4, with 7 nucleotides matching TRBD1. The junction had 9 bases not matched to a gene; V was cut back by 8 bases and J by 3 bases. The CDR3 is 15 residues long. CDR1 is SGHAT and CDR2 is FQNNGV in the germline V gene. The CDR3 DNA follows: TGTGCCAGCGGCAGGGGGGATCAGGCTAATGAAAAACTGTTTTTT. This codes for CASGRGDQANEKLFF.

CDR3 bases: TGTGCCGCCCTAACAGATGATGAGACTAGCGGGAGCGGACGTCGGTATTTT. Translated: CAALTDDETSGSGRRYF. The V call is TRBV10-3, the J call TRBJ2-3; 12 positions match TRBD2. CDR1 is ENHRY and CDR2 is SYGVKD in the germline V gene. V dropped 11 bases and J dropped 14; count of bases not matched to a gene: 26. This CDR3 contains 17 residues.

This clonotype occurred a few times. Possible read error: a much larger clone is one base away. This chain uses TRBV2 with TRBJ2-2; a weak D match, TRBD1 (5 bases). The germline V gene has CDR1 SNHLY and CDR2 FYNNEI. This CDR3 contains 15 residues. The V end was cut by 7 bases, the J end by 2 bases, with 14 bases between. The CDR3, as DNA: TGTGCCAGCAATGAGTCCGGACACAACACCGGGGAGCTGTTTTTT. Its translation: CASNESGHNTGELFF.

The rearrangement uses TRBV30 and TRBJ1-5; D is possibly TRBD1 (5 bases). V shed 4 bases and J shed 1 base, with 8 bases lying between them. The CDR3 is 13 amino acids. CDR1 is GTSNPN, CDR2 SVGIG, per germline (reference sequence). CDR3 region: CAWTGGSNQPQHF. CDR3 nucleotides: TGTGCCTGGACCGGGGGAAGCAATCAGCCCCAGCATTTT.

At least ten counts were recorded for this clonotype. CDR3 in amino acids: CASSETSGRTTYEQYF. In DNA, the CDR3 is TGTGCCAGCAGCGAAACTAGCGGGAGGACCACCTACGAGCAGTACTTC. The J gene is TRBJ2-7, the V gene TRBV28; 12 bases match TRBD2. CDR3 length equals 16 residues. Germline V gives CDR1 MDHEN, CDR2 SYDVKM. V lost 6 bases to trimming and J lost 2 bases; unmatched junction nucleotides: 8.

This clonotype was recorded many times. J is TRBJ1-6 and V is TRBV12-3 or TRBV12-4, with D perhaps matching TRBD1 (5 bases). The CDR3 length is 14 residues. The V gene lost 3 bases and the J gene lost 8 bases, with 11 bases spanning the gap. As DNA, the CDR3 is TGTGCCAGCAGTTTGGATGGGGCTCATTCACCCCTCCACTTT. Its protein product is CASSLDGAHSPLHF.

This clonotype was counted at least ten times. The J gene is TRBJ2-7, the V gene TRBV11-2; D possibly uses TRBD1 or TRBD2 (5 bases each). The CDR3 spans 14 residues. CDR1 and CDR2 (germline): SGHAT, FQNNGV. Trimming pared 4 bases from V and 3 bases from J, leaving 13 bases between. CDR3: CASSSGIGGYEQYF. The CDR3 region has the DNA TGTGCCAGCAGCTCGGGGATTGGGGGCTACGAGCAGTACTTC.

This clonotype was observed at least ten times. The V gene is TRBV7-9, the J gene TRBJ1-2; no clear D. Germline lookup yields CDR1 SEHNR and CDR2 FQNEAQ (reference sequence). There are 15 residues in the CDR3. V shed 5 bases and J shed 2 bases, with 15 bases lying between them. The CDR3 protein is CASSPPMAVNYGYTF. For the CDR3, the DNA is TGTGCCAGCAGCCCCCCTATGGCAGTCAACTATGGCTACACCTTC.

The rearrangement links TRBV5-1 to TRBJ1-2; a possible D gene is TRBD1 (6 bases). V lost 2 bases, J lost 6 bases, and 17 bases lay in between. The CDR3 covers 15 residues. Germline assignment: CDR1 SGHRS and CDR2 YFSETQ. The CDR3 loop reads CASSFVSGTTDGYTF. Here the CDR3 DNA reads TGCGCCAGCAGCTTTGTGTCCGGGACAACCGATGGCTACACCTTC. The full variable domain, rest sourced from reference TRBV5-1 and TRBJ1-2, is KAGVTQTPRYLIKTRGQQVTLSCSPISGHRSVSWYQQTPGQGLQFLFEYFSETQRNKGNFPGRFSGRQFSNSRSEMNVSTLELGDSALYLCASSFVSGTTDGYTFGSGTRLTVV.

This clonotype came up many times. Written as DNA, the CDR3 is TGTGCCATCAGTGAGTTCCACGAGCAGTACTTC. It translates to CAISEFHEQYF. The chain uses TRBV10-3 and TRBJ2-7; D not resolved. The CDR3 length is 11 residues. V lost 1 base to trimming and J lost 5 bases, with 3 bases between them. Germline CDR1 and CDR2: ENHRY and SYGVKD.

This clonotype was seen many times. V and J are TRBV20-1 and TRBJ2-7, with 7 bases lining up with TRBD2. The CDR3 covers 13 residues. Germline loops: CDR1 DFQATT, CDR2 SNEGSKA (reference sequence). After removal of 1 base from V and 1 base from J, the junction contained 1 base not matched to a gene. The CDR3 DNA reads TGCAGTGCTAGAGGAGCGGGATCCTACGAGCAGTACTTC. Protein: CSARGAGSYEQYF.

The table lists this clonotype with many counts. This rearrangement joins TRBV28 to TRBJ2-5; possibly TRBD2 for D (6 bases). Germline assignment: CDR1 MDHEN and CDR2 SYDVKM. The V and J ends lost 5 bases and 7 bases respectively, with 20 bases between them. The CDR3 is 15 residues long. CDR3 region: CASSLAATSYLTQYF. In DNA, the CDR3 is TGTGCCAGCAGTCTAGCAGCGACTAGTTATCTGACCCAGTACTTC.